Many counts were recorded for the clone carrying this T cell receptor beta chain. The antigen is undetermined. The authors used template switching to add a universal primer site and gave cDNA unique molecular identifiers. One entry per CDR3 protein results from TCRdb running MiXCR on the 5' RACE reads. The sample has a few hundred thousand distinct CDR3 sequences, 9% to 10% seen once. The data belong to a study of identical twins. Study results and limitations: While abundant cord blood beta clonotypes carried fewer insertions, memory repertoires showed no such pattern.

Germline CDR1 is LNHNV and CDR2 is YYDKDF (reference sequence). The V end was cut by 3 bases, the J end by 5 bases, with 17 bases between. The CDR3 length is 15 residues. This sample was also put to use in a study of yellow fever vaccine responses in identical twins.

The sample comprised PBMCs. The chain links TRBV15 to TRBJ2-7; the D gene is possibly TRBD1 (6 bases). The sequence was obtained from a woman in her late teens or twenties in good health. CDR3 in amino acids: CATSRGAGSVNEQYF. The CDR3 region has the DNA TGTGCCACCAGCAGGGGGGCAGGGAGTGTCAACGAGCAGTACTTC.